Given below is one T cell receptor (beta chain) in context. What it binds is not known. TCR beta rearrangements were amplified from peripheral blood genomic DNA. This sample stems from a study of T cell repertoires in aging, cancer and after chemotherapy. Study in general: Donor ages fell into six groups from 30 or younger up to 70 or older.

Study-wide results and limits: Loss of evenness, beyond lost richness, contributed to age-related TCR diversity decline in cancer patients.

Multiplex touch-down PCR with TRB-A/B primers amplified rearranged V-D-J TRB sequences. TCRdb re-called the multiplex PCR reads through MiXCR, storing one row per CDR3 protein. Of approximately 6,600 distinct CDR3 sequences in the sample, less than 30% are singletons; the top ten hold 68%. CDR3 length: 13 residues. V gave up 8 bases and J gave up 7 bases, with 15 bases separating them. This chain links TRBV12-3 or TRBV12-4 with TRBJ2-4; a weak D match, TRBD1 (5 bases). The sample taken for sequencing was blood. This receptor was identified in a human donor with a blood cancer. The donor label of this sample is uncertain. CDR3 bases: TGTGCCAGCTCCGGAAAGGGGCGGAACATTCAGTACTTC. This translates into CASSGKGRNIQYF.